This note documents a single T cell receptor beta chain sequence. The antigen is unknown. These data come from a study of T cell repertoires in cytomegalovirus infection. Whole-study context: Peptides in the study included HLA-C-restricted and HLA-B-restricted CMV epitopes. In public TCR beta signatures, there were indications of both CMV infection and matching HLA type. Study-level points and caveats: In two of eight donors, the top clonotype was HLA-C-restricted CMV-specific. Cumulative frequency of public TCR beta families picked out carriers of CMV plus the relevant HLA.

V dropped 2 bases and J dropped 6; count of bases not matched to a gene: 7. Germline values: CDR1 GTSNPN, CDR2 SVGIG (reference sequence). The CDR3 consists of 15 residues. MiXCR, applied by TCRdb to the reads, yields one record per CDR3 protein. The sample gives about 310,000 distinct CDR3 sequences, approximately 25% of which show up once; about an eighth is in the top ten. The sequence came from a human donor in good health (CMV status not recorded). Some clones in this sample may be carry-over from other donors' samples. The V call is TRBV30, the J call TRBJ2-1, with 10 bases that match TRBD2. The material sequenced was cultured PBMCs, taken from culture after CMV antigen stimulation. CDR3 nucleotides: TGTGCCTGGAGTCGGGGGCTAGCGGGAGTCAATGAGCAGTTCTTC. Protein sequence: CAWSRGLAGVNEQFF.